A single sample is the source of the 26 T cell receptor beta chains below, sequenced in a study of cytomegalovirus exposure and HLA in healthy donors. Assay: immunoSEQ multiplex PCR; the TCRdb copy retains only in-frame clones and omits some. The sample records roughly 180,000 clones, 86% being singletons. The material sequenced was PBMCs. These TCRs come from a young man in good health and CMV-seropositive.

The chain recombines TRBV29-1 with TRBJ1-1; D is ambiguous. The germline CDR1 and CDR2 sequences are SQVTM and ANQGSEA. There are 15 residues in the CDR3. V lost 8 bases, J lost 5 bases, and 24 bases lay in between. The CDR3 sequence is CSHLKDPPGSTEAFF. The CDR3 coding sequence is TGCAGCCACTTAAAGGACCCTCCGGGGAGTACTGAAGCTTTCTTT.

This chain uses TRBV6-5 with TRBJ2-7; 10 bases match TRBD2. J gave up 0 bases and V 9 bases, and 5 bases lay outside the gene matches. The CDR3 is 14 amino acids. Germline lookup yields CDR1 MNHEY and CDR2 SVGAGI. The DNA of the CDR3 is TGTGCCAGTCCCGGGACTAGCGTCTCCTACGAGCAGTACTTC. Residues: CASPGTSVSYEQYF.

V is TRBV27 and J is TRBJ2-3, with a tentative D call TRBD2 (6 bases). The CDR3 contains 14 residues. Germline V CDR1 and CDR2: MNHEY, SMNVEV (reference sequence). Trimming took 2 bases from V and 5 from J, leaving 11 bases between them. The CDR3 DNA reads TGTGCCAGCAGTTTAGCGACCGGGGGAGATACGCAGTATTTT. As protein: CASSLATGGDTQYF.

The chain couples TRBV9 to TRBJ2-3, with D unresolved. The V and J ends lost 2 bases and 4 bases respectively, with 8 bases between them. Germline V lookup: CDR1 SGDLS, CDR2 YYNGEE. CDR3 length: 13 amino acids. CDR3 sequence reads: CASSVPYSDTQYF. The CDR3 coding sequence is TGTGCCAGCAGCGTCCCATACTCAGATACGCAGTATTTT.

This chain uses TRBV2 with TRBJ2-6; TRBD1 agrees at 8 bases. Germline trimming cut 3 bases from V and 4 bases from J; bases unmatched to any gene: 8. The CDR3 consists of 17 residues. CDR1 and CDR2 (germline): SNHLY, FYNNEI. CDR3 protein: CASSDLVRGLGANVLTF. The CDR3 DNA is TGTGCCAGCAGTGACTTAGTCAGGGGGCTCGGGGCCAACGTCCTGACTTTC. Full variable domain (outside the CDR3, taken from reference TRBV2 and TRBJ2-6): EPEVTQTPSHQVTQMGQEVILRCVPISNHLYFYWYRQILGQKVEFLVSFYNNEISEKSEIFDDQFSVERPDGSNFTLKIRSTKLEDSAMYFCASSDLVRGLGANVLTFGAGSRLTVL.

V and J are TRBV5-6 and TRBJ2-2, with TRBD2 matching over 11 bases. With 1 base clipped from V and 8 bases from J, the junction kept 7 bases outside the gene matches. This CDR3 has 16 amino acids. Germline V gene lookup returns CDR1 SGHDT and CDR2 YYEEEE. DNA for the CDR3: TGTGCCAGCAGCTTGTTTCTAGCGGGGGGCACGGGGGAGCTGTTTTTT. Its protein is CASSLFLAGGTGELFF.

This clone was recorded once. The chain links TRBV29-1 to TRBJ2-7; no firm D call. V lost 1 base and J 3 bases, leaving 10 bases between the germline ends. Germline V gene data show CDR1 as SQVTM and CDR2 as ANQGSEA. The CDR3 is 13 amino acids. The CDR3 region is CSVEGTPGYEQYF. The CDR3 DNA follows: TGCAGCGTTGAAGGGACGCCAGGCTACGAGCAGTACTTC.

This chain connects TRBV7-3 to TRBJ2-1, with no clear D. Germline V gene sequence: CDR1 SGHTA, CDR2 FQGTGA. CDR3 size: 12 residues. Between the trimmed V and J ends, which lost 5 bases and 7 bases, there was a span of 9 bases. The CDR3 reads CASSNPPNEQFF. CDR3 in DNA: TGTGCCAGCAGCAATCCCCCTAATGAGCAGTTCTTC.

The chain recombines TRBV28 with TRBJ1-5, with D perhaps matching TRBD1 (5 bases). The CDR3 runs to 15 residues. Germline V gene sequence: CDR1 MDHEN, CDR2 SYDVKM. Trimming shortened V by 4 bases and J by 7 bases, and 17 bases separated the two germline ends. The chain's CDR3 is CASSSEGGGNQPQHF. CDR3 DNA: TGTGCCAGCAGTTCAGAAGGTGGGGGAAACCAGCCCCAGCATTTT.

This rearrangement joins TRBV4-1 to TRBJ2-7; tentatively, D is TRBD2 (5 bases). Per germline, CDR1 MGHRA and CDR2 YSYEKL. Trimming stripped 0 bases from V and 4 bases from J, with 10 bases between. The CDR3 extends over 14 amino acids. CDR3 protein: CASSQDGKEYEQYF. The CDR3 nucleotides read TGCGCCAGCAGCCAAGACGGGAAGGAGTACGAGCAGTACTTC.

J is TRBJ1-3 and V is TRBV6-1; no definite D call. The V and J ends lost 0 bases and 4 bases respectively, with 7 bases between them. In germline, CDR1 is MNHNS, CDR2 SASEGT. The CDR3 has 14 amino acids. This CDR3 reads CASSEAGIGNTIYF. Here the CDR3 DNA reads TGTGCCAGCAGTGAAGCGGGGATCGGAAACACCATATATTTT.

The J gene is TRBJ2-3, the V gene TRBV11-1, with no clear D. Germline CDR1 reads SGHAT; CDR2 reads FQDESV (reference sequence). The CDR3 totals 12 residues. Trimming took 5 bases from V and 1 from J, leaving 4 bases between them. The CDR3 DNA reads TGTGCCAGCAGCCACGGCACAGATACGCAGTATTTT. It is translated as CASSHGTDTQYF.

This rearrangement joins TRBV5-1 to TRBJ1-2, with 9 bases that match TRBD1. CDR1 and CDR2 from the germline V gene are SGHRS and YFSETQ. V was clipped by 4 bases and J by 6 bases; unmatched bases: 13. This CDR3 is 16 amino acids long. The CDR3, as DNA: TGCGCCAGCAGCCTGGGTACCGGGACAGGGAGAAATGGCTACACCTTC. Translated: CASSLGTGTGRNGYTF.

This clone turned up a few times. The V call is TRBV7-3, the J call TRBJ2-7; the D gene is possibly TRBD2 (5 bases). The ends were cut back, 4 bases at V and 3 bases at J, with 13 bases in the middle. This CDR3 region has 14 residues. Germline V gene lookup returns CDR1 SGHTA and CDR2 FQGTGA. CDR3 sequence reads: CASSSSGSSYEQYF. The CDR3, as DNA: TGTGCCAGCAGCTCCTCGGGAAGTAGCTACGAGCAGTACTTC.

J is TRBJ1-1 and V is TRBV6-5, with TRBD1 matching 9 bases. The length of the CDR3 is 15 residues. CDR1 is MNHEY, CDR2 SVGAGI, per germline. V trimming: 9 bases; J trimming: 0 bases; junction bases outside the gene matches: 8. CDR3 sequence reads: CASGQGLLMNTEAFF. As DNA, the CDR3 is TGTGCCAGTGGACAGGGGTTGCTCATGAACACTGAAGCTTTCTTT.

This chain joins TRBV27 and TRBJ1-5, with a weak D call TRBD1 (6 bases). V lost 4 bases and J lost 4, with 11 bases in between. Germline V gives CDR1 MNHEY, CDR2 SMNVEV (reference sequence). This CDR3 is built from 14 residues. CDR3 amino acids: CASSYRGQNQPQHF. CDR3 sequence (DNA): TGTGCCAGCAGTTACCGTGGACAGAATCAGCCCCAGCATTTT.

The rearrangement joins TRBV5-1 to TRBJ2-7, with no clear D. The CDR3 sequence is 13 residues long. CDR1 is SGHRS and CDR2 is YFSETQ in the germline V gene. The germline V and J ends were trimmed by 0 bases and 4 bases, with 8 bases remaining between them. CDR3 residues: CASSLEADYEQYF. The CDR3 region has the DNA TGCGCCAGCAGCTTGGAGGCGGATTACGAGCAGTACTTC.

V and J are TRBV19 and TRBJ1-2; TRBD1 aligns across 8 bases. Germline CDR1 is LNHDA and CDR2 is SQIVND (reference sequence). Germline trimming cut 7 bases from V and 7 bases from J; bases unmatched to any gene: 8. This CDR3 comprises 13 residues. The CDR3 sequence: CASIPGQVGGYTF. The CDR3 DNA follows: TGTGCCAGTATACCGGGACAGGTTGGTGGCTACACCTTC.

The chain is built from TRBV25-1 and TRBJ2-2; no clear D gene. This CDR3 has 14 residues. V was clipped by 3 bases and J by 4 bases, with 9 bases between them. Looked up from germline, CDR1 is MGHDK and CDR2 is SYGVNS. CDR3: CASSDHGRTGELFF. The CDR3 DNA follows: TGTGCCAGCAGTGATCACGGACGCACCGGGGAGCTGTTTTTT.

DNA for the CDR3: TGTGCCAGCAGTTTACCCGGGACAGGGTTCGACGAGCAGTACTTC. Residues: CASSLPGTGFDEQYF. The chain has TRBV27 and TRBJ2-7, with 9 bases aligning to TRBD1. Germline loops: CDR1 MNHEY, CDR2 SMNVEV (reference sequence). V lost 2 bases, J lost 5 bases, and 7 bases stayed unmatched. This CDR3 region has 15 residues.

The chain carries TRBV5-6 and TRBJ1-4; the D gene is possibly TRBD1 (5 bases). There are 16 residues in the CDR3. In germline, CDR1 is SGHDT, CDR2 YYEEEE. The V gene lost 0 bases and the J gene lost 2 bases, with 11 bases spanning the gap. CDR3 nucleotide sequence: TGTGCCAGCAGCTTGGGTTTGGGGCCCACTAATGAAAAACTGTTTTTT. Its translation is CASSLGLGPTNEKLFF.

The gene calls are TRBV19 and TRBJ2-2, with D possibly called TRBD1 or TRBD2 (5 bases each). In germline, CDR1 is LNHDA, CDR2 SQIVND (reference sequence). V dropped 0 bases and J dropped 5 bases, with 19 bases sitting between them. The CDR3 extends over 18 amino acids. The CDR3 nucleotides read TGTGCCAGTAGTATAGAGATATTCCGGGACGGGCGGACCGGGGAGCTGTTTTTT. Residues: CASSIEIFRDGRTGELFF.

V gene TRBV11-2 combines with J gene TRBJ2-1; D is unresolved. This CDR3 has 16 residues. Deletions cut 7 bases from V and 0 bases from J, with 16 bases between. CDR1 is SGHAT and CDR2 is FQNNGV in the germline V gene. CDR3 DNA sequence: TGTGCCAGCAACGGAGCGACACCCTTCTCCTACAATGAGCAGTTCTTC. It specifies CASNGATPFSYNEQFF.

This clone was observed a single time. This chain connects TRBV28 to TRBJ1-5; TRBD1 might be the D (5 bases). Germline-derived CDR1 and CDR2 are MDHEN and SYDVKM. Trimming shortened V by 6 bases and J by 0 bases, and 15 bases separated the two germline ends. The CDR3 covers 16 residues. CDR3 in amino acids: CASSRTGEHSNQPQHF. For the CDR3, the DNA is TGTGCCAGCAGCAGAACAGGAGAGCATAGCAATCAGCCCCAGCATTTT.

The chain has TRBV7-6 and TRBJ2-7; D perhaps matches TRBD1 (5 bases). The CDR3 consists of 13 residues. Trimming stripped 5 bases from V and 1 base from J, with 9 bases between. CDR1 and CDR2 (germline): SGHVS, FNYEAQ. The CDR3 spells CASSLRQSYEQYF. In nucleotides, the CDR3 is TGTGCCAGCAGCCTACGACAGTCCTACGAGCAGTACTTC.

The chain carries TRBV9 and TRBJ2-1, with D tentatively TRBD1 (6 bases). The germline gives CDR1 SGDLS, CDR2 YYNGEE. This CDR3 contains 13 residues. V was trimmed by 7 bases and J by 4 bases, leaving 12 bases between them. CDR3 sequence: CASGQTTYNEQFF. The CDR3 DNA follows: TGTGCCAGCGGACAGACTACATACAATGAGCAGTTCTTC. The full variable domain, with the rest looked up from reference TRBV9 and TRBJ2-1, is DSGVTQTPKHLITATGQRVTLRCSPRSGDLSVYWYQQSLDQGLQFLIQYYNGEERAKGNILERFSAQQFPDLHSELNLSSLELGDSALYFCASGQTTYNEQFFGPGTRLTVL.